Shown below are 25 T cell receptor beta chains from a single sample sequenced in a study of shared clonotypes between healthy human individuals. Profiled with immunoSEQ multiplex PCR; TCRdb holds only in-frame clones, not every one. The data show some 700,000 clones, about nine tenths seen once. Sequencing input: memory CD8+ T cells from PBMCs. Subset noted: CD45RO+ cells pooled with CCR7-negative TemRA cells. The receptors originated from a man aged 18 to 29 in good health. Some clones in this sample may be carry-over from other donors' samples.

This chain joins TRBV19 and TRBJ2-3; D is perhaps TRBD2 (6 bases). This CDR3 has 16 amino acids. Looked up from germline, CDR1 is LNHDA and CDR2 is SQIVND (reference sequence). Trimming took off 3 bases at V and 2 bases at J, with 15 bases between the two ends. CDR3 DNA sequence: TGTGCCAGTAGTATGTCGGTGGGACTCACCACAGATACGCAGTATTTT. This codes for CASSMSVGLTTDTQYF.

Only one count was recorded for this clone. This rearrangement joins TRBV7-9 to TRBJ2-5, with D perhaps TRBD1 (6 bases). Germline loops: CDR1 SEHNR, CDR2 FQNEAQ (reference sequence). Trimming removed 5 bases from V and 0 bases from J, with 13 bases in between. The CDR3 is 15 amino acids. CDR3 sequence reads: CASSQRTAYQETQYF. The CDR3 DNA reads TGTGCCAGCAGCCAGAGGACAGCGTACCAAGAGACCCAGTACTTC.

This chain links TRBV27 with TRBJ1-5, with 9 bases matching TRBD1. There are 16 residues in the CDR3. Germline lookup yields CDR1 MNHEY and CDR2 SMNVEV (reference sequence). Unmatched junction bases numbered 4, after V lost 0 bases and J lost 4 bases. The CDR3 DNA reads TGTGCCAGCAGTTTATCACAGGGGGCGGGTAATCAGCCCCAGCATTTT. It codes for CASSLSQGAGNQPQHF.

The chain uses TRBV4-2 and TRBJ1-1, with no clear D. CDR3 length: 14 residues. V gave up 6 bases and J gave up 3 bases, with 14 bases separating them. Per the germline V gene, CDR1 is LGHNA and CDR2 is YNFKEQ. The DNA for the CDR3 is TGTGCCAGCAGTCCCCTCCCTTGGGACACTGAAGCTTTCTTT. Translating it yields CASSPLPWDTEAFF.

This sequence joins TRBV2 and TRBJ2-1; TRBD2 agrees at 13 bases. The CDR3 loop spans 15 amino acids. The V gene end was trimmed by 6 bases and the J gene end by 4 bases; junction bases not matched to a gene: 3. Germline V gene sequence: CDR1 SNHLY, CDR2 FYNNEI. The chain's CDR3 is CASRLLAGGYNEQFF. DNA for the CDR3: TGTGCCAGCAGGTTACTAGCGGGAGGGTACAATGAGCAGTTCTTC.

This clone came up a few times. The missing conserved phenylalanine or tryptophan at the end of this CDR3 makes a read error likely. No DNA is shown, since the ends of the CDR3 on it are uncertain; the CDR3 is the one TCRdb lists. The gene calls are TRBV30 and TRBJ2-7; the D call of TRBD2 is as the table states it, not checked on the DNA. CDR1 GTSNPN and CDR2 SVGIG come from the germline V gene (reference sequence). The CDR3 comprises 13 residues, both ends counted. The CDR3 is CAWSASTSGRTKL.

The chain couples TRBV29-1 to TRBJ2-3, with D possibly TRBD2 on 6 matching bases. The CDR3 loop spans 13 amino acids. Germline lookup yields CDR1 SQVTM and CDR2 ANQGSEA. The V end lost 4 bases, the J end lost 0 bases, and 8 bases lay between the germline ends. Here the CDR3 DNA reads TGCAGCGTTGCGGGAGAAAGCACAGATACGCAGTATTTT. Its translation is CSVAGESTDTQYF.

CDR3 sequence (DNA): TGTGCCAGTAGTCCCGGGACAGGGTTCATGAACACTGAAGCTTTCTTT. Translating gives CASSPGTGFMNTEAFF. The V and J genes are TRBV19 and TRBJ1-1; 9 bases align to TRBD1. The J segment lost 0 bases and the V segment lost 5 bases, leaving 7 bases of the junction unmatched. CDR3 length equals 16 residues. Looked up from germline, CDR1 is LNHDA and CDR2 is SQIVND (reference sequence).

This sequence joins TRBV6-6 and TRBJ2-2, with D unclear. In germline, CDR1 is MNHNY, CDR2 SVGAGI (reference sequence). Trimming shortened V by 2 bases and J by 0 bases, and 7 bases separated the two germline ends. The CDR3 runs to 15 residues. The CDR3 spells CASSYLSANTGELFF. CDR3 DNA: TGTGCCAGCAGTTACCTGAGCGCGAACACCGGGGAGCTGTTTTTT.

The chain recombines TRBV10-3 with TRBJ2-5, with D perhaps being TRBD1 or TRBD2 (7 bases each). Germline V lookup: CDR1 ENHRY, CDR2 SYGVKD. Trimming shortened V by 0 bases and J by 5 bases, and 25 bases separated the two germline ends. This CDR3 is built from 19 residues. CDR3 coding DNA: TGTGCCATCAGTGAGTCGTATCTTAGTCCCGGCAGGGGGGGCGAGACCCAGTACTTC. Its translation is CAISESYLSPGRGGETQYF.

The chain is built from TRBV9 and TRBJ2-1; no reliable D call. Germline V gene data show CDR1 as SGDLS and CDR2 as YYNGEE. Trimming stripped 6 bases from V and 8 bases from J, with 18 bases between. The CDR3 runs to 14 residues. CDR3 sequence: CASTRNLKVDEQFF. The CDR3 bases are TGTGCCAGCACAAGAAATCTAAAGGTCGATGAGCAGTTCTTC.

This chain uses TRBV7-9 with TRBJ1-2; a weak D match, TRBD1 (6 bases). V lost 10 bases and J 5 bases, leaving 23 bases between the germline ends. Germline CDR1 is SEHNR and CDR2 is FQNEAQ (reference sequence). This CDR3 has 15 amino acids. CDR3 coding DNA: TGTGCCATTCTCGTATGGGACAACCACGGGTATGGCTACACCTTC. Translated: CAILVWDNHGYGYTF.

This sequence joins TRBV9 and TRBJ2-1, with 9 bases aligning to TRBD2. Trimming cost V 4 bases and J 5 bases; bases outside gene matches: 7. CDR1 SGDLS and CDR2 YYNGEE come from the germline V gene. The length of the CDR3 is 15 residues. CDR3 sequence: CASSPRGRGHNEQFF. In DNA form, the CDR3 reads TGTGCCAGCAGCCCCCGCGGGAGGGGACACAATGAGCAGTTCTTC.

V is TRBV30 and J is TRBJ2-7, with D possibly being TRBD1 (5 bases). The CDR3 contains 13 residues. Germline V CDR1 and CDR2: GTSNPN, SVGIG (reference sequence). Trimming left V 1 base short and J 2 bases short, with 9 bases between. The CDR3 DNA follows: TGTGCCTGGAGTGAGCAGGGTCCCTACGAGCAGTACTTC. It encodes CAWSEQGPYEQYF.

The V gene is TRBV19, the J gene TRBJ1-5, with D hard to call. Germline V gene data show CDR1 as LNHDA and CDR2 as SQIVND (reference sequence). This CDR3 is built from 13 residues. The germline V and J ends were trimmed by 4 bases and 0 bases, with 4 bases remaining between them. Here the CDR3 reads CASSSSSNQPQHF. In DNA form, the CDR3 reads TGTGCCAGTAGTAGCTCTAGCAATCAGCCCCAGCATTTT.

J is TRBJ2-3 and V is TRBV5-6; 9 bases map to TRBD2. Germline CDR1 is SGHDT and CDR2 is YYEEEE. J gave up 3 bases and V 3 bases, and 11 bases lay outside the gene matches. This CDR3 has 17 amino acids. The CDR3 nucleotides are TGTGCCAGCAGCTACCGCCCTTGGCGGGAGGGGACAGATACGCAGTATTTT. This sequence encodes CASSYRPWREGTDTQYF. Full variable domain (rest looked up from reference TRBV5-6 and TRBJ2-3): DAGVTQSPTHLIKTRGQQVTLRCSPKSGHDTVSWYQQALGQGPQFIFQYYEEEERQRGNFPDRFSGHQFPNYSSELNVNALLLGDSALYLCASSYRPWREGTDTQYFGPGTRLTVL.

This clone was found once. This chain connects TRBV15 to TRBJ2-7, with D unclear. The ends were cut back, 3 bases at V and 6 bases at J, with 18 bases in the middle. This CDR3 has 15 amino acids. Germline CDR1 and CDR2: LNHNV and YYDKDF (reference sequence). The CDR3 DNA sequence: TGTGCCACCAGCAGCTTAGACGAGCTCCTACGCGAGCAGTACTTC. This gives the protein CATSSLDELLREQYF.

The chain is built from TRBV9 and TRBJ2-3, with unresolved D. The CDR3 extends over 14 amino acids. Trimming shortened V by 4 bases and J by 1 base, and 10 bases separated the two germline ends. Germline V lookup: CDR1 SGDLS, CDR2 YYNGEE. The CDR3 nucleotides are TGTGCCAGCAGCCCCCTGCGGCGCACAGATACGCAGTATTTT. Translation: CASSPLRRTDTQYF.

The V and J genes are TRBV19 and TRBJ2-6; D perhaps matches TRBD2 (6 bases). This CDR3 has 17 amino acids. Trimming took off 0 bases at V and 3 bases at J, with 12 bases between the two ends. Germline CDR1 LNHDA, CDR2 SQIVND (reference sequence). As DNA, the CDR3 is TGTGCCAGTAGTATAGACTTCTCCGGGAGTGGGGCCAACGTCCTGACTTTC. Its translation is CASSIDFSGSGANVLTF.

The chain carries TRBV9 and TRBJ2-7, with no clear D. The germline V and J ends were trimmed by 0 bases and 3 bases, with 10 bases remaining between them. This CDR3 contains 14 residues. Germline values: CDR1 SGDLS, CDR2 YYNGEE. The CDR3 DNA sequence: TGTGCCAGCAGCGTAGCCCCGCGAGACTACGAGCAGTACTTC. Encoded protein: CASSVAPRDYEQYF.

V and J are TRBV6-1 and TRBJ2-1; D uncertain. The V end was cut by 7 bases, the J end by 0 bases, with 7 bases between. CDR1 is MNHNS and CDR2 is SASEGT in the germline V gene. The CDR3 contains 13 residues. The CDR3 protein is CASKLSSYNEQFF. The CDR3 DNA reads TGTGCCAGCAAACTCAGCTCCTACAATGAGCAGTTCTTC.

The chain combines TRBV15 with TRBJ2-1; D remains ambiguous. V lost 1 base and J lost 9, with 13 bases in between. The length of the CDR3 is 14 residues. The germline CDR1 and CDR2 sequences are LNHNV and YYDKDF (reference sequence). Here the CDR3 reads CATSRVWPLGEQFF. The CDR3 DNA reads as TGTGCCACCAGCAGAGTTTGGCCCTTAGGTGAGCAGTTCTTC.

The chain couples TRBV27 to TRBJ2-1; D might be TRBD1 or TRBD2, each matching 5 bases. The V gene lost 4 bases and the J gene lost 2 bases, with 15 bases spanning the gap. The CDR3 runs 16 residues. The germline V gene encodes CDR1 MNHEY and CDR2 SMNVEV (reference sequence). The CDR3 DNA follows: TGTGCCAGCAGTTCCCGCGGTCAGGGACCCTACAATGAGCAGTTCTTC. Its translation is CASSSRGQGPYNEQFF.

The V gene is TRBV9, the J gene TRBJ1-2, with 9 bases fitting TRBD1. With 3 bases clipped from V and 7 bases from J, the junction kept 4 bases outside the gene matches. The CDR3 extends over 13 amino acids. Germline CDR1 SGDLS, CDR2 YYNGEE. The DNA for the CDR3 is TGTGCCAGCAGCGCAGGACAGGGGATTGGCTACACCTTC. It codes for CASSAGQGIGYTF.

The V and J genes are TRBV4-1 and TRBJ2-7; 9 nucleotides match TRBD2. Unmatched junction bases numbered 9, after V lost 3 bases and J lost 0 bases. The CDR3 has 17 residues. Germline loops: CDR1 MGHRA, CDR2 YSYEKL. The CDR3 DNA follows: TGCGCCAGCAGCCAGCACTCTAGCGGGATAGTCTCCTACGAGCAGTACTTC. Its translation is CASSQHSSGIVSYEQYF.